Listed below are T cell receptor beta chains from one sample, sequenced in a study of T cells in localized non-small cell lung cancer. The data were produced by immunoSEQ multiplex PCR, yet TCRdb's version contains in-frame clones alone and is incomplete. This sample carries roughly 72,000 clones, roughly 90% of them seen once, and the ten largest clones take less than 25%. The sequences come from peripheral blood, collected before any cancer treatment. The receptors stem from a male donor at least 60 years old with stage III squamous cell lung carcinoma. CDR3s include the opening cysteine and the closing phenylalanine or tryptophan. D genes are given only for firm matches. Rows may omit the clone size; those that give it use once, few, many or a size class.

clone size	J gene	V gene	D gene	CDR3 DNA	CDR3 protein
.	TRBJ1-1	TRBV1	.	TGCACCAGCCTCGGAAACTTGAACACTGAAGCTTTCTTT	CTSLGNLNTEAFF
.	TRBJ2-5	TRBV7-6	TRBD1	TGTGCCAGCAGCGGCAGACAGGGTTTAGAGACCCAGTACTTC	CASSGRQGLETQYF
.	TRBJ2-7	TRBV28	.	TGTGCCAGCAGCCGACCCACTCCCTACGAGCAGTACTTC	CASSRPTPYEQYF
.	TRBJ2-1	TRBV30	TRBD2	TGTGCCTGGAGCGCCGGGACTACCTACAATGAGCAGTTCTTC	CAWSAGTTYNEQFF
.	TRBJ1-1	TRBV2	TRBD1	TGTGCCAGCAGTTGGACAGGAAACACTGAAGCTTTCTTT	CASSWTGNTEAFF
.	TRBJ2-1	TRBV15	TRBD1	TGTGCCACCAGCAGATCGGGACAGTCCTACAATGAGCAGTTCTTC	CATSRSGQSYNEQFF
.	TRBJ1-5	TRBV6-5	.	TGTGCCAGCAGTTACACGGTGCGGCAGCCCCAGCATTTT	CASSYTVRQPQHF
few	TRBJ1-6	TRBV2	.	TGTGCCAGCATAGTGGCCTATAATTCACCCCTCCACTTT	CASIVAYNSPLHF
.	TRBJ1-2	TRBV6-6	.	TGTGCCAGCAGTTTTGAGGGAATTAGGGGCTACACCTTC	CASSFEGIRGYTF
.	TRBJ1-2	TRBV10-2	.	TGCGCCAGCGCGTTCGGTAGCCCTTTTGGCTACACCTTC	CASAFGSPFGYTF
.	TRBJ2-5	TRBV6-1	TRBD1	TGTGCCAGCTTGGACAGGAGGCGCCAAGAGACCCAGTACTTC	CASLDRRRQETQYF
.	TRBJ2-1	TRBV20-1	.	TGCAGTGCCCTCCACGGAAATGAGCAGTTCTTC	CSALHGNEQFF